This is a list of T cell receptor beta chains from one sample in a study of T cell responses to AZD1222 COVID-19 vaccine. The assay was immunoSEQ multiplex PCR, and TCRdb's table has in-frame clones only and misses some. The repertoire holds approximately 190,000 clones, approximately 90% seen once, with nearly 1% in the top ten. Sequencing was performed on peripheral blood, taken on day 0 of AZD1222 vaccination. Receptor source: an adult in good health. CDR3s include the opening cysteine and the closing phenylalanine or tryptophan. The D gene is left open where the match is weak. Part of the rows lack a size; the others show once, few, many or a class for expanded clones.

j_call	d_call	v_call	clone_size	cdr3_aa	cdr3_nt
TRBJ1-2	.	TRBV29-1	.	CSVEMGGGYTF	TGCAGCGTTGAAATGGGAGGGGGCTACACCTTC
TRBJ1-5	.	TRBV24-1	.	CATRFGGGYRVNQPQHF	TGTGCCACCAGGTTTGGGGGGGGGTATAGAGTTAATCAGCCCCAGCATTTT
TRBJ2-7	TRBD1	TRBV19	.	CASSRTGNEQYF	TGTGCCAGTAGTAGGACAGGGAACGAGCAGTACTTC
TRBJ1-3	.	TRBV23-1	.	CARGHRGGVGNTIYF	TGCGCCAGAGGCCATCGGGGGGGAGTAGGAAACACCATATATTTT
TRBJ1-2	.	TRBV19	.	CASSTQDSLYGYTF	TGTGCCAGTAGTACCCAGGACAGTCTCTATGGCTACACCTTC
TRBJ2-7	.	TRBV2	.	CASRKENTGYEQYF	TGTGCCAGCAGGAAGGAAAATACAGGTTACGAGCAGTACTTC
TRBJ1-2	.	TRBV18	.	CASSTPRVDYGYTF	TGTGCCAGCTCTACGCCGCGGGTCGACTATGGCTACACCTTC
TRBJ2-1	.	TRBV5-5	.	CASSLRWTPAGNEQFF	TGTGCCAGCAGCTTGCGGTGGACTCCCGCGGGCAATGAGCAGTTCTTC
TRBJ1-4	TRBD1	TRBV6-5	.	CASSYYSGGEKLFF	TGTGCCAGCAGTTACTACTCAGGGGGTGAAAAACTGTTTTTT
TRBJ1-3	.	TRBV7-2	.	CASSLDGVGNTIYF	TGTGCCAGCAGCTTAGATGGGGTTGGAAACACCATATATTTT
TRBJ2-7	.	TRBV19	once	CASKQGPGTYEQYF	TGTGCCAGTAAACAGGGCCCGGGAACCTACGAGCAGTACTTC
TRBJ1-1	.	TRBV29-1	.	CSVVSGGTEAFF	TGCAGCGTTGTTTCAGGAGGGACTGAAGCTTTCTTT
TRBJ1-1	.	TRBV27	once	CASSSQSGTEAFF	TGTGCCAGCAGTTCCCAATCGGGCACTGAAGCTTTCTTT
TRBJ2-1	TRBD2	TRBV7-2	few	CASSLGSGRGGSNEQFF	TGTGCCAGCAGCTTAGGATCGGGTCGGGGGGGGAGCAATGAGCAGTTCTTC
TRBJ2-7	.	TRBV7-2	.	CASSYLGRVEQYF	TGTGCCAGCAGCTATTTAGGACGGGTCGAGCAGTACTTC
TRBJ1-1	.	TRBV19	.	CASSVEDWAAEAFF	TGTGCCAGTAGTGTAGAGGATTGGGCGGCTGAAGCTTTCTTT
TRBJ1-2	TRBD1	TRBV18	.	CASSPRTGESYGYTF	TGTGCCAGCTCACCACGGACAGGGGAAAGCTATGGCTACACCTTC
TRBJ1-2	TRBD1	TRBV3-1/TRBV3-2	.	CASSQTKTGGGRYGYTF	TGTGCCAGCAGCCAAACAAAGACAGGGGGCGGAAGGTATGGCTACACCTTC
TRBJ2-2	.	TRBV5-1	.	CASSLATGQSGELFF	TGCGCCAGCAGCTTGGCTACGGGGCAAAGCGGGGAGCTGTTTTTT
TRBJ2-1	.	TRBV19	.	CASSPLGYEQFF	TGTGCCAGTAGTCCCCTAGGCTATGAGCAGTTCTTC
TRBJ2-5	TRBD2	TRBV5-1	.	CASSLTSAQETQYF	TGCGCCAGCAGCTTGACTAGCGCCCAAGAGACCCAGTACTTC
TRBJ2-3	TRBD2	TRBV9	.	CASSRKAGETDTQYF	TGTGCCAGCAGCCGAAAGGCGGGAGAGACAGATACGCAGTATTTT
TRBJ2-7	TRBD2	TRBV5-4	.	CASSSGASYEQYF	TGTGCCAGCAGCAGCGGGGCCTCCTACGAGCAGTACTTC
TRBJ2-1	.	TRBV5-4	.	CASSGTPTGGNNEQFF	TGTGCCAGCAGCGGTACCCCGACCGGGGGAAACAATGAGCAGTTCTTC
TRBJ1-2	TRBD1	TRBV5-4	.	CASSLPGQVPYGYTF	TGTGCCAGCAGTTTACCGGGACAGGTACCCTATGGCTACACCTTC
TRBJ1-2	TRBD1	TRBV9	once	CASSSRIGDRGKGYTF	TGTGCCAGCAGCTCCCGAATTGGGGACAGGGGGAAGGGCTACACCTTC
TRBJ1-1	.	TRBV2	once	CASTVAFF	TGTGCCAGCACAGTTGCTTTCTTT
TRBJ1-1	.	TRBV9	once	CASSLQGNTEAFF	TGTGCCAGCAGTCTACAGGGAAACACTGAAGCTTTCTTT
TRBJ2-1	.	TRBV19	.	CASRDVGSGQFF	TGTGCCAGTAGAGACGTTGGCTCAGGGCAGTTCTTC
TRBJ1-1	TRBD1	TRBV6-5	.	CASRNTGVGTEAFF	TGTGCCAGCAGAAACACAGGGGTGGGCACTGAAGCTTTCTTT
TRBJ2-5	.	TRBV12-5	.	CASGLAGIQETQYF	TGTGCTAGTGGTTTGGCAGGGATTCAAGAGACCCAGTACTTC
TRBJ2-7	TRBD1	TRBV5-1	.	CASSAYRDRDHEQYF	TGCGCCAGCAGCGCATACCGGGACAGGGACCACGAGCAGTACTTC
TRBJ1-2	.	TRBV27	.	CASSLWGSQLGYTF	TGTGCCAGCAGTTTATGGGGGTCACAACTGGGCTACACCTTC
TRBJ1-5	.	TRBV19	.	CASSIGLPGNQPQHF	TGTGCCAGTAGTATCGGACTTCCGGGGAATCAGCCCCAGCATTTT
TRBJ2-3	TRBD2	TRBV5-1	.	CASSPRLAGVADTQYF	TGCGCCAGCAGCCCACGACTAGCGGGAGTTGCAGATACGCAGTATTTT
TRBJ2-2	.	TRBV7-8	.	CASSLGGRGTGELFF	TGTGCCAGCAGCTTAGGGGGGCGCGGCACCGGGGAGCTGTTTTTT
TRBJ1-4	.	TRBV19	.	CASRWATKATNEKLFF	TGTGCCAGTAGATGGGCGACTAAAGCAACTAATGAAAAACTGTTTTTT
TRBJ2-5	TRBD2	TRBV19	.	CASRLAGETQYF	TGTGCCAGTAGGCTAGCGGGGGAGACCCAGTACTTC
TRBJ2-1	TRBD2	TRBV4-2	.	CASSYTGTTGEQFF	TGTGCCAGCAGCTACACCGGGACTACGGGTGAGCAGTTCTTC
TRBJ2-2	TRBD1	TRBV10-1	few	CASSESGTGYTGELFF	TGCGCCAGCAGTGAGTCCGGGACAGGGTACACCGGGGAGCTGTTTTTT
TRBJ1-4	.	TRBV7-8	.	CASSYHRVSNEKLFF	TGTGCCAGCAGCTACCACAGGGTCTCTAATGAAAAACTGTTTTTT
TRBJ1-1	.	TRBV5-4	.	CASSPAGGTEAFF	TGTGCCAGCAGCCCAGCGGGGGGCACTGAAGCTTTCTTT
TRBJ1-1	.	TRBV5-4	.	CASSRLQEGNTEAFF	TGTGCCAGCAGCAGACTACAAGAGGGGAACACTGAAGCTTTCTTT
TRBJ1-5	.	TRBV29-1	.	CSVQTFRVRQPQHF	TGCAGCGTCCAAACCTTCAGAGTTCGGCAGCCCCAGCATTTT
TRBJ2-7	.	TRBV15	.	CATSTLEGVDEQYF	TGTGCCACCAGCACCCTTGAGGGGGTCGACGAGCAGTACTTC
TRBJ1-1	.	TRBV7-6	once	CASSLPSRGRGNTEAFF	TGTGCCAGCAGTCTCCCGAGCCGGGGGCGTGGGAACACTGAAGCTTTCTTT
TRBJ1-2	TRBD1	TRBV20-1	.	CSASDPTGGDYGYTF	TGCAGTGCTAGTGACCCGACAGGGGGCGACTATGGCTACACCTTC
TRBJ1-2	.	TRBV18	.	CASSPNGGDNYGYTF	TGTGCCAGCTCACCAAACGGAGGGGATAACTATGGCTACACCTTC
TRBJ2-7	TRBD2	TRBV9	.	CASSGSSGSGADEQYF	TGTGCCAGCAGCGGGTCTAGCGGGAGTGGGGCCGACGAGCAGTACTTC
TRBJ1-6	.	TRBV7-8	.	CASNLDSHSPLHF	TGTGCCAGCAACTTAGACAGCCATTCACCCCTCCACTTT
TRBJ1-1	.	TRBV7-2	.	CASSLAVTGTEAFF	TGTGCCAGCAGCTTAGCGGTAACCGGCACTGAAGCTTTCTTT
TRBJ1-3	.	TRBV12-3/TRBV12-4	.	CARRKEEGNTIYF	TGTGCCAGAAGAAAAGAAGAGGGAAACACCATATATTTT
TRBJ1-2	TRBD1	TRBV9	.	CASSVVGQGGGSYGYTF	TGTGCCAGCAGCGTAGTCGGACAGGGCGGCGGGAGCTATGGCTACACCTTC
TRBJ2-1	TRBD2	TRBV7-7	.	CASSLGLGYEQFF	TGTGCTAGCAGCTTGGGACTAGGCTATGAGCAGTTCTTC
TRBJ1-2	.	TRBV27	.	CASGDTNYGYTF	TGTGCCAGCGGTGACACCAACTATGGCTACACCTTC
TRBJ2-4	TRBD1	TRBV6-5	.	CASRDRGTKNIQYF	TGTGCCAGCAGGGACAGGGGCACCAAAAACATTCAGTACTTC
TRBJ1-2	.	TRBV6-4	.	CASSALPGASGYTF	TGTGCCAGCAGTGCCCTTCCGGGGGCATCTGGCTACACCTTC